Following are 31 T cell receptor beta chains from one sample sequenced in a study of T cell repertoires and HLA-DP antigens. The method was immunoSEQ multiplex PCR; TCRdb's version includes in-frame clones alone and lacks a portion of them. The repertoire has approximately 110,000 clones, roughly 92% of them found once; the top ten carry approximately 0.25%. For these receptors, no antigen is known. Sequenced material: CD4+ T cells from PBMCs. The source is a woman between 18 and 30 years old in good health and CMV-seronegative.

The chain combines TRBV23-1 with TRBJ2-7; unclear D gene. TRBV23-1 is recorded as an ORF, its role being uncertain. Trimming took 0 bases from V and 2 from J, leaving 11 bases between them. The CDR3 is 15 residues long. CDR3 DNA: TGCGCCAGCAGTCAATCAGTTAGGGAAACCTACGAGCAGTACGTC. Its protein product is CASSQSVRETYEQYV.

The chain couples TRBV7-6 to TRBJ1-3, with 7 bases aligning to TRBD1. Per germline, CDR1 SGHVS and CDR2 FNYEAQ. This CDR3 contains 17 residues. Trimming at V came to 1 base and at J to 2 bases, leaving 8 bases not matched to a gene. The CDR3 region is CASSLVFQGVAGNTIYF. The CDR3 DNA follows: TGTGCCAGCAGCTTAGTGTTTCAGGGGGTGGCTGGAAACACCATATATTTT.

The chain employs TRBV12-5 and TRBJ2-7; D possibly matches TRBD1 or TRBD2 (5 bases each). Per germline, CDR1 LGHNT and CDR2 FRNRAP. CDR3 length equals 10 residues. The V end was cut by 10 bases, the J end by 3 bases, with 7 bases between. The CDR3 sequence is CATRGYEQYV. In nucleotides, the CDR3 is TGTGCTACGAGGGGCTACGAGCAGTACGTC.

This clone came up once. J is TRBJ1-4 and V is TRBV4-1; 9 nucleotides match TRBD1. CDR3 length: 18 amino acids. Trimming removed 0 bases from V and 8 bases from J; junction bases left unmatched: 13. The V gene's germline CDR1 is MGHRA and CDR2 YSYEKL. DNA for the CDR3: TGCGCCAGCAGCCAAGACCTGAGGGTACAGGGGGCGAGGGAAAAACTGTTTTTT. Encoded protein: CASSQDLRVQGAREKLFF.

The sample holds a few counts of this clone. The V gene is TRBV27, the J gene TRBJ1-6; weak D call: TRBD1 (5 bases). CDR3 size: 14 residues. V was cut by 2 bases and J by 7 bases, with 9 bases left in between. Germline V gives CDR1 MNHEY, CDR2 SMNVEV (reference sequence). CDR3: CASSLRTQNSPLHF. CDR3 DNA: TGTGCCAGCAGTTTAAGGACACAGAATTCACCCCTCCACTTT.

The rearrangement joins TRBV6-5 to TRBJ2-7, with D possibly being TRBD1 (6 bases). This CDR3 has 15 residues. Germline assignment: CDR1 MNHEY and CDR2 SVGAGI. V was pared by 6 bases and J by 1 base, with 16 bases between. CDR3: CASSPYRDKSYEQYF. Written as DNA, the CDR3 is TGTGCCAGCAGCCCTTACCGGGACAAATCCTACGAGCAGTACTTC.

The chain recombines TRBV6-5 with TRBJ2-5; the D gene is possibly TRBD2 (7 bases). V was clipped by 2 bases and J by 5 bases, with 15 bases between them. This CDR3 contains 15 residues. Germline assignment: CDR1 MNHEY and CDR2 SVGAGI. CDR3 residues: CASSYGGASGETQYF. Written as DNA, the CDR3 is TGTGCCAGCAGTTACGGGGGGGCTAGTGGGGAGACCCAGTACTTC.

This chain connects TRBV28 to TRBJ1-4; D possibly corresponds to TRBD1 (5 bases). The V gene's germline CDR1 is MDHEN and CDR2 SYDVKM. The CDR3 runs to 14 residues. V was cut by 5 bases and J by 8 bases, with 15 bases left in between. DNA for the CDR3: TGTGCCAGCAGTCCGATGGGGGGTCGGGAAAAACTGTTTTTT. Its protein product is CASSPMGGREKLFF.

The chain carries TRBV5-1 and TRBJ2-3; the match to TRBD2 covers 11 bases. The length of the CDR3 is 16 residues. Germline V gives CDR1 SGHRS, CDR2 YFSETQ. J lost 6 bases, V lost 0 bases, and 6 bases had no gene match. The CDR3 sequence: CASSLVASGGPDTQYF. CDR3 sequence (DNA): TGCGCCAGCAGCTTGGTGGCTAGCGGGGGGCCGGATACGCAGTATTTT.

The gene calls are TRBV30 and TRBJ1-5; D remains ambiguous. Germline CDR1 is GTSNPN and CDR2 is SVGIG (reference sequence). Trimming shortened V by 4 bases and J by 6 bases, and 13 bases separated the two germline ends. The CDR3 extends over 13 amino acids. The CDR3 bases are TGTGCCTGGACCCCCCGAGGTGGTCAGCCCCAGCATTTT. Protein: CAWTPRGGQPQHF.

This clone was observed once. This sequence joins TRBV5-1 and TRBJ2-5; 8 bases map to TRBD2. Germline-derived CDR1 and CDR2 are SGHRS and YFSETQ. The V segment lost 5 bases and the J segment 1 base; nucleotides outside the gene matches: 4. The CDR3 is made up of 14 amino acids. CDR3 sequence reads: CASRSGLAQETQYF. Written as DNA, the CDR3 is TGCGCCAGCAGATCCGGACTAGCCCAAGAGACCCAGTACTTC. The full variable domain, rest sourced from reference TRBV5-1 and TRBJ2-5, is KAGVTQTPRYLIKTRGQQVTLSCSPISGHRSVSWYQQTPGQGLQFLFEYFSETQRNKGNFPGRFSGRQFSNSRSEMNVSTLELGDSALYLCASRSGLAQETQYFGPGTRLLVL.

There are a few counts of this clone. The chain joins TRBV5-1 to TRBJ1-2, with a tentative D call TRBD1 (5 bases). This CDR3 spans 14 amino acids. Germline V gene sequence: CDR1 SGHRS, CDR2 YFSETQ. Between the trimmed V and J ends, which lost 0 bases and 3 bases, there was a span of 9 bases. The CDR3 protein is CASSLEGTDYGYTF. The CDR3 DNA reads TGCGCCAGCAGCTTGGAGGGGACCGACTATGGCTACACCTTC. The variable domain in full, completed from reference TRBV5-1 and TRBJ1-2, reads KAGVTQTPRYLIKTRGQQVTLSCSPISGHRSVSWYQQTPGQGLQFLFEYFSETQRNKGNFPGRFSGRQFSNSRSEMNVSTLELGDSALYLCASSLEGTDYGYTFGSGTRLTVV.

The V and J genes are TRBV14 and TRBJ1-3, with unresolved D. The CDR3 has 17 amino acids. Germline CDR1 reads SGHDN; CDR2 reads FVKESK. The germline V and J ends were trimmed by 3 bases and 0 bases, with 15 bases remaining between them. CDR3 sequence (DNA): TGTGCCAGCAGCCAGGACCACAAGGCTTCCTCTGGAAACACCATATATTTT. Translating it yields CASSQDHKASSGNTIYF.

This sequence joins TRBV27 and TRBJ2-2, with D unclear. Germline assignment: CDR1 MNHEY and CDR2 SMNVEV (reference sequence). The CDR3 is 13 residues long. V was trimmed by 3 bases and J by 2 bases, leaving 4 bases between them. The CDR3 DNA reads as TGTGCCAGCAGTTTGGTAAACACCGGGGAGCTGTTTTTT. It yields the protein CASSLVNTGELFF.

J is TRBJ1-1 and V is TRBV27, with 7 positions matching TRBD1. CDR1 is MNHEY and CDR2 is SMNVEV in the germline V gene (reference sequence). V dropped 10 bases and J dropped 2; count of bases not matched to a gene: 28. This CDR3 region has 20 residues. CDR3 loop: CANGLPVTGPPRSLNTEAFF. CDR3 nucleotides: TGTGCCAACGGGCTCCCCGTGACAGGGCCACCCCGGTCCCTTAACACTGAAGCTTTCTTT.

The rearrangement uses TRBV4-1 and TRBJ1-5, with D tentatively TRBD1 (5 bases). CDR3 length equals 17 residues. V was shortened by 0 bases and J by 3 bases, with 15 bases between the two germline ends. Germline V gene data show CDR1 as MGHRA and CDR2 as YSYEKL. The CDR3 protein is CASSQDRPGTHNQPQHF. The CDR3 bases are TGCGCCAGCAGCCAAGATCGGCCAGGGACCCACAATCAGCCCCAGCATTTT.

The rearrangement links TRBV6-5 to TRBJ2-7, with 7 bases fitting TRBD2. From germline, CDR1 is MNHEY and CDR2 SVGAGI. This CDR3 has 15 amino acids. V gave up 2 bases and J gave up 3 bases; unmatched junction bases: 7. Here the CDR3 reads CASSYKKRGNYEQYF. The CDR3 coding sequence is TGTGCCAGCAGTTACAAAAAGCGGGGAAACTACGAGCAGTACTTC.

The chain recombines TRBV4-1 with TRBJ1-4; D is perhaps TRBD1 (6 bases). Germline lookup yields CDR1 MGHRA and CDR2 YSYEKL. Trimming pared 4 bases from V and 7 bases from J, leaving 13 bases between. This CDR3 comprises 14 residues. The CDR3 nucleotides are TGCGCCAGCAGCCGTCGGGGCAGGGGTGAAAAACTGTTTTTT. Translated, it gives CASSRRGRGEKLFF.

The chain recombines TRBV6-6 with TRBJ1-6; TRBD1 matches 9 bases. V was pared by 6 bases and J by 10 bases, with 7 bases of the junction left unmatched. The CDR3 spans 14 residues. The V gene's germline CDR1 is MNHNY and CDR2 SVGAGI (reference sequence). CDR3 region: CASSSGTGKSPLHF. As DNA, the CDR3 is TGTGCCAGCAGCTCCGGGACAGGGAAGTCACCCCTCCACTTT.

The rearrangement links TRBV19 to TRBJ2-5; 9 nucleotides agree with TRBD2. There are 15 residues in the CDR3. The germline gives CDR1 LNHDA, CDR2 SQIVND (reference sequence). J lost 5 bases, V lost 4 bases, and 8 bases had no gene match. The CDR3 protein is CASSRPGLAIETQYF. CDR3 DNA: TGTGCCAGTAGTAGGCCGGGACTAGCTATCGAGACCCAGTACTTC.

This sequence joins TRBV6-1 and TRBJ2-1; TRBD1 agrees at 8 bases. The V gene's germline CDR1 is MNHNS and CDR2 SASEGT. V shed 6 bases, J shed 13 bases, and the junction held 8 bases outside the gene matches. The CDR3 has 12 amino acids. The CDR3 protein is CASRVGQGFQFF. The CDR3 nucleotides read TGTGCCAGCAGAGTAGGACAGGGCTTTCAGTTCTTC.

The rearrangement uses TRBV9 and TRBJ2-5; D might be TRBD1 or TRBD2, each matching 5 bases. V was shortened by 0 bases and J by 9 bases, with 15 bases between the two germline ends. Germline assignment: CDR1 SGDLS and CDR2 YYNGEE. This CDR3 is 14 amino acids long. CDR3 in DNA: TGTGCCAGCAGCGTAGCCGGGTCTGGGGGACCCCAGTACTTC. Protein: CASSVAGSGGPQYF.

The chain recombines TRBV7-9 with TRBJ1-2, with 8 bases aligning to TRBD1. CDR1 is SEHNR, CDR2 FQNEAQ, per germline (reference sequence). The length of the CDR3 is 15 residues. With 4 bases clipped from V and 2 bases from J, the junction kept 6 bases outside the gene matches. The CDR3 here is CASSSYRGKNYGYTF. The CDR3 DNA follows: TGTGCCAGCAGCTCCTACAGGGGGAAGAACTATGGCTACACCTTC.

The V call is TRBV7-2, the J call TRBJ2-2, with D possibly being TRBD1 (6 bases). Germline V gene sequence: CDR1 SGHTA, CDR2 FQGNSA. This CDR3 has 18 residues. V was clipped by 5 bases and J by 4 bases, with 23 bases between them. The DNA for the CDR3 is TGTGCCAGCAGCCCAGGACCGACTGGGACACTTTTCACCGGGGAGCTGTTTTTT. Translated: CASSPGPTGTLFTGELFF.

The V gene is TRBV6-5, the J gene TRBJ2-2; D is possibly TRBD1 (5 bases). CDR3 length: 14 residues. Trimming removed 8 bases at V and 0 bases at J, with 10 bases between. The V gene's germline CDR1 is MNHEY and CDR2 SVGAGI. The CDR3 nucleotides are TGTGCCAGCTCGAGGACACCGAACACCGGGGAGCTGTTTTTT. Its translation is CASSRTPNTGELFF.

The chain combines TRBV6-5 with TRBJ2-7, with D maybe TRBD1 (6 bases). Germline lookup yields CDR1 MNHEY and CDR2 SVGAGI. The length of the CDR3 is 15 residues. Trimming removed 2 bases at V and 1 base at J, with 12 bases between. The CDR3 DNA follows: TGTGCCAGCAGTTACGGGCAGGGGCCATCCTACGAGCAGTACGTC. It is translated as CASSYGQGPSYEQYV.

The chain joins TRBV7-9 to TRBJ2-3; D is perhaps TRBD1 (5 bases). CDR1 is SEHNR, CDR2 FQNEAQ, per germline (reference sequence). This CDR3 is 14 amino acids long. V dropped 3 bases and J dropped 0 bases, with 7 bases sitting between them. CDR3 DNA: TGTGCCAGCAGCTTCCAGGGCAGCACAGATACGCAGTATTTT. Its protein is CASSFQGSTDTQYF.

J is TRBJ1-2 and V is TRBV19; possibly TRBD1 for D (6 bases). V was clipped by 3 bases and J by 1 base, with 6 bases between them. The CDR3 runs to 13 residues. Germline V gene lookup returns CDR1 LNHDA and CDR2 SQIVND (reference sequence). CDR3 bases: TGTGCCAGTAGTATCAGGGGTAACTATGGCTACACCTTC. Encoded protein: CASSIRGNYGYTF.

The rearrangement links TRBV12-5 to TRBJ2-3, with D tentatively TRBD2 (5 bases). The CDR3 length is 11 residues. The germline V gene encodes CDR1 LGHNT and CDR2 FRNRAP. V shed 5 bases and J shed 6 bases, with 6 bases lying between them. In DNA, the CDR3 is TGTGCTAGTGGTGGCGGGGATACGCAGTATTTT. As protein: CASGGGDTQYF.

The chain carries TRBV7-3 and TRBJ2-1; D unclear. The germline gives CDR1 SGHTA, CDR2 FQGTGA. Trimming removed 2 bases at V and 3 bases at J, with 5 bases between. The CDR3 loop spans 13 amino acids. The CDR3 is CASSLGSYNEQFF. CDR3 in DNA: TGTGCCAGCAGCTTAGGCAGCTACAATGAGCAGTTCTTC.

The genes are TRBV6-5 and TRBJ1-4; possible D gene TRBD1, 6 bases. There are 14 residues in the CDR3. CDR1 is MNHEY, CDR2 SVGAGI, per germline. Trimming pared 6 bases from V and 6 bases from J, leaving 14 bases between. As DNA, the CDR3 is TGTGCCAGCAGAATTACTTGGACAGATGAAAAACTGTTTTTT. Residues: CASRITWTDEKLFF.